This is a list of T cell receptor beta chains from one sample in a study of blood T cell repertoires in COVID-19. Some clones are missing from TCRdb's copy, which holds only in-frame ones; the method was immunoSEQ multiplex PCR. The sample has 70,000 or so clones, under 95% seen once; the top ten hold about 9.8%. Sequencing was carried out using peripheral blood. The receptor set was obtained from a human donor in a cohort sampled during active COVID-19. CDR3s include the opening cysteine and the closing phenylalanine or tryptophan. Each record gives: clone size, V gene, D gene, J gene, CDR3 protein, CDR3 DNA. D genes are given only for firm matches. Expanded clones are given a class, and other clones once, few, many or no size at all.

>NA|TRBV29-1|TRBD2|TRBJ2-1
CSVTSGIDEQFF
TGCAGCGTGACTAGCGGGATCGATGAGCAGTTCTTC
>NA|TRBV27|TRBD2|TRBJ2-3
CASSLIGGRSTDTQYF
TGTGCCAGCAGTTTAATTGGCGGGAGGTCCACAGATACGCAGTATTTT
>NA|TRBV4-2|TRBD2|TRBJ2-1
CASSQVRAGGPGDEQFF
TGTGCCAGCAGCCAAGTAAGGGCGGGAGGGCCTGGGGATGAGCAGTTCTTC
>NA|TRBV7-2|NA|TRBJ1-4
CASSLAGGGTNEKLFF
TGTGCCAGCAGCTTAGCGGGAGGAGGAACTAATGAAAAACTGTTTTTT
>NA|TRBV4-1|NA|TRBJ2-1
CASSQEIGAAVNEQFF
TGCGCCAGCAGCCAAGAAATTGGCGCGGCGGTGAATGAGCAGTTCTTC
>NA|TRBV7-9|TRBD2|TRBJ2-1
CASSFSSGRTEQFF
TGTGCCAGCAGCTTTAGCAGCGGGAGGACTGAGCAGTTCTTC
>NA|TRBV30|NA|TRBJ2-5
CACKESGYQETQYF
TGTGCCTGTAAAGAGAGCGGGTACCAAGAGACCCAGTACTTC
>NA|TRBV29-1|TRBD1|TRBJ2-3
CSGRDRNTDTQYF
TGCAGCGGCCGGGACAGAAACACAGATACGCAGTATTTT
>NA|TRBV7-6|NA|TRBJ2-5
CASSLLRKETQYF
TGTGCCAGCAGCTTACTCAGGAAAGAGACCCAGTACTTC
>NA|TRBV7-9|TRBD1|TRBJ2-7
CASRKDRAYEQYF
TGTGCCAGCAGGAAAGACAGGGCCTACGAGCAGTACTTC
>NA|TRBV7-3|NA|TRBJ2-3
CASSLSTDTDTQYF
TGTGCCAGCAGCCTCTCGACAGACACAGATACGCAGTATTTT
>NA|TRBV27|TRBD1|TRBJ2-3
CASSSSGGGLADTQYF
TGTGCCAGCAGTTCCTCAGGGGGCGGGTTAGCAGATACGCAGTATTTT
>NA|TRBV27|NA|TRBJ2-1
CASTPEGTRRYNEQFF
TGTGCCAGCACCCCCGAAGGGACTCGCCGCTACAATGAGCAGTTCTTC
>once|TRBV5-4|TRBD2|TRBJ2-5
CASSSDASSGRTQYF
TGTGCCAGCAGTTCTGATGCGTCTAGCGGGAGGACCCAGTACTTC
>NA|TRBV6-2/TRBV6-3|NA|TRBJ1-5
CASSYRDNQPQHF
TGTGCCAGCAGTTACCGGGACAATCAGCCCCAGCATTTT
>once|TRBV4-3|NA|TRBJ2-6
CASSQEAGTGANVLTF
TGCGCCAGCAGCCAAGAGGCAGGGACTGGGGCCAACGTCCTGACTTTC
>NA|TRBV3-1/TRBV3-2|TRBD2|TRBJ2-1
CASSQAAAGGVNEQFF
TGTGCCAGCAGCCAAGCAGCTGCGGGAGGGGTCAATGAGCAGTTCTTC
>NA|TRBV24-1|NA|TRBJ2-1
CATSDDGGRSYNEQFF
TGTGCCACCAGTGATGATGGGGGCCGGTCCTACAATGAGCAGTTCTTC
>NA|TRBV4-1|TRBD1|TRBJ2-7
CASSQDFPGTGYYEQYF
TGCGCCAGCAGCCAAGACTTTCCCGGGACAGGGTACTACGAGCAGTACTTC
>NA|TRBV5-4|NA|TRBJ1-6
CASSQGLTNSPLHF
TGTGCCAGCAGCCAGGGACTGACTAATTCACCCCTCCACTTT
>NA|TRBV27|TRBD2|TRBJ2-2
CASSLYSLAGFTGELFF
TGTGCCAGCAGTTTATACTCGCTAGCGGGGTTCACCGGGGAGCTGTTTTTT
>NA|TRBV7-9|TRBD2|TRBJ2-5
CASSRTSGRGETQYF
TGTGCCAGCAGCCGGACTAGCGGGAGAGGGGAGACCCAGTACTTC
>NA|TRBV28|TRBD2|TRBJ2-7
CASSLASGSLGYEQYF
TGTGCCAGCAGTTTAGCTAGCGGGAGTCTGGGCTACGAGCAGTACTTC
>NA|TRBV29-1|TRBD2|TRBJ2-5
CSVEPGLAGEQETQYF
TGCAGCGTTGAACCGGGACTAGCGGGGGAGCAAGAGACCCAGTACTTC
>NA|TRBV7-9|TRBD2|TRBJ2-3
CASSPGTSGTDTQYF
TGTGCCAGCAGCCCCGGGACTAGCGGCACAGATACGCAGTATTTT
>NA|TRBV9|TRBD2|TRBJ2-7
CASSVGGGSGSIYEQYF
TGTGCCAGCAGCGTAGGAGGGGGGAGCGGGAGTATTTACGAGCAGTACTTC
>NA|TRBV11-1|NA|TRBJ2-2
CASSTRQGRGTGELFF
TGTGCCAGCAGCACAAGACAGGGCCGGGGGACCGGGGAGCTGTTTTTT
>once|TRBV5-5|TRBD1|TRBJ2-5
CASSRRGTGGERETQYF
TGTGCCAGCAGCAGGAGGGGGACAGGGGGAGAAAGAGAGACCCAGTACTTC
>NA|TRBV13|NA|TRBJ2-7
CASSSTLADYEQYF
TGTGCCAGCAGCTCGACGCTAGCAGATTACGAGCAGTACTTC
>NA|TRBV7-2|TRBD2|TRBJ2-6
CASSLVGGSPGGANVLTF
TGTGCCAGCAGCTTAGTGGGCGGGAGTCCCGGAGGGGCCAACGTCCTGACTTTC
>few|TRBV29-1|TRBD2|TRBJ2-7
CSVVGLAGLIDEQYF
TGCAGCGTCGTTGGACTAGCGGGATTAATCGACGAGCAGTACTTC
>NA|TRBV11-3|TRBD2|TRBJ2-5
CASSSGRAQETQYF
TGTGCCAGCAGCAGCGGGAGGGCGCAGGAGACCCAGTACTTC
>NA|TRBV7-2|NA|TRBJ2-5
CASSSREWETQYF
TGTGCCAGCAGTTCACGGGAGTGGGAGACCCAGTACTTC
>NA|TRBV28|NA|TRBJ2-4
CASSPRTLAKNIQYF
TGTGCCAGCAGTCCCCGGACACTAGCCAAAAACATTCAGTACTTC
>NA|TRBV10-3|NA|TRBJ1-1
CAISDRGGSTEAFF
TGTGCCATCAGTGACCGGGGGGGGAGCACTGAAGCTTTCTTT
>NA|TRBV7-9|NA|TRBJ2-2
CASSLSAGYTGELFF
TGTGCCAGCAGCTTAAGTGCGGGCTACACCGGGGAGCTGTTTTTT
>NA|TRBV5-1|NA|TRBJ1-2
CASSSITGYGYTF
TGCGCCAGCAGCTCTATCACAGGTTATGGCTACACCTTC
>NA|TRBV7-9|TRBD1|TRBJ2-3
CASRSSTGGEKDTQYF
TGTGCCAGCAGATCTTCCACAGGGGGTGAGAAGGATACGCAGTATTTT
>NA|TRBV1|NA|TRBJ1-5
CTSSQDARCLNQPQHF
TGCACCAGCAGCCAAGACGCCAGGTGCCTCAATCAGCCCCAGCATTTT
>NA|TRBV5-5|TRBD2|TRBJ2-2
CASSRLLTSGNTGELFF
TGTGCCAGCAGCCGGTTGCTGACTAGCGGGAACACCGGGGAGCTGTTTTTT
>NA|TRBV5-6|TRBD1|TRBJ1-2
CASSPSGGPAFGYGYTF
TGTGCCAGCAGCCCGTCAGGGGGCCCGGCGTTTGGCTATGGCTACACCTTC
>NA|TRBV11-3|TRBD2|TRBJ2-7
CASSPLTSGSYEQYF
TGTGCCAGCAGCCCTCTTACTAGCGGGAGTTACGAGCAGTACTTC
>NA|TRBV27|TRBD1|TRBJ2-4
CASSSTGTGRDIQYF
TGTGCCAGCAGTTCAACTGGGACAGGGAGGGACATTCAGTACTTC
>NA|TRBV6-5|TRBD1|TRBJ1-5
CASSPDRVAQPQHF
TGTGCCAGCAGCCCGGACAGGGTCGCTCAGCCCCAGCATTTT
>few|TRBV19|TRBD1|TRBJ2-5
CASSIGQGSQETQYF
TGTGCCAGTAGTATCGGACAGGGGAGCCAAGAGACCCAGTACTTC
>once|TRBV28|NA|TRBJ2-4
CASSYQGRLYF
TGTGCCAGCAGTTACCAGGGGAGACTGTACTTC
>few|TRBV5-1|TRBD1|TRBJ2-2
CASSPGQGGELFF
TGCGCCAGCAGCCCGGGACAGGGTGGGGAGCTGTTTTTT